The 25 T cell receptor beta chains presented below share a single source sample, sequenced in a study of a mutant IDH1 vaccine in newly diagnosed glioma. Time point described: week 23, last vaccination. Topical imiquimod accompanied each vaccine dose, which consisted of 300 ug of mutant IDH1 20-mer peptide. Which antigens these TCRs recognize remains unknown. Profiling relied on immunoSEQ multiplex PCR, and the TCRdb table lists in-frame clones only, not all of them. Among just over 80,000 clones listed, 75% to 85% were seen once. The sequencing used PBMCs, collected from a glioma patient whose treatment included an IDH1 peptide vaccine. The receptors derive from a man aged 25-45 years with glioma. Some clones in this sample may be carry-over from other donors' samples.

The chain employs TRBV10-3 and TRBJ2-3; D uncertain. Trimming took off 10 bases at V and 5 bases at J, with 22 bases between the two ends. This CDR3 contains 15 residues. Germline CDR1 is ENHRY and CDR2 is SYGVKD. CDR3 coding DNA: TGTGCCACCTGTCTGGGCATCTTAAGGGAAGATACGCAGTATTTT. It specifies CATCLGILREDTQYF.

This chain links TRBV27 with TRBJ2-7; possibly TRBD1 for D (6 bases). Germline V gene data show CDR1 as MNHEY and CDR2 as SMNVEV (reference sequence). V dropped 2 bases and J dropped 4 bases, with 12 bases sitting between them. The CDR3 is 14 amino acids. The CDR3 sequence is CASSLGQGWYEQYF. The CDR3 coding sequence is TGTGCCAGCAGTTTAGGGCAGGGGTGGTACGAGCAGTACTTC.

The chain recombines TRBV7-2 with TRBJ1-1, with D hard to call. V was pared by 1 base and J by 5 bases, with 8 bases between. The CDR3 totals 13 residues. Germline CDR1 reads SGHTA; CDR2 reads FQGNSA. CDR3 nucleotide sequence: TGTGCCAGCAGCTTAGATCAAAGGACTGAAGCTTTCTTT. Translating it yields CASSLDQRTEAFF. Full variable domain (rest looked up from reference TRBV7-2 and TRBJ1-1): GAGVSQSPSNKVTEKGKDVELRCDPISGHTALYWYRQSLGQGLEFLIYFQGNSAPDKSGLPSDRFSAERTGGSVSTLTIQRTQQEDSAVYLCASSLDQRTEAFFGQGTRLTVV.

The CDR3 protein is CASSREWSVYEQYF. CDR3 coding DNA: TGCGCCAGCAGCCGCGAATGGTCGGTTTACGAGCAGTACTTC. The chain combines TRBV4-3 with TRBJ2-7, with unresolved D. The V and J ends lost 4 bases and 4 bases respectively, with 14 bases between them. The CDR3 contains 14 residues. The germline V gene has CDR1 LGHNA and CDR2 YSLEER.

This clone was seen a few times. The chain links TRBV2 to TRBJ2-5; D is undetermined. This CDR3 comprises 12 residues. Germline V gene lookup returns CDR1 SNHLY and CDR2 FYNNEI. The V gene lost 6 bases and the J gene lost 2 bases, with 7 bases spanning the gap. The CDR3 DNA follows: TGTGCCAGCAGCTTTGAACAAGAGACCCAGTACTTC. Residues: CASSFEQETQYF.

CDR3 amino acids: CASSVMTGDNEQFF. The CDR3 DNA sequence: TGTGCCAGCAGCGTTATGACAGGTGACAATGAGCAGTTCTTC. V gene TRBV7-9 combines with J gene TRBJ2-1; tentatively, D is TRBD1 (6 bases). V was trimmed by 5 bases and J by 5 bases, leaving 13 bases between them. The CDR3 is made up of 14 amino acids. Germline V gives CDR1 SEHNR, CDR2 FQNEAQ (reference sequence).

The rearrangement links TRBV5-1 to TRBJ1-1; D perhaps matches TRBD1 (6 bases). The V end was cut by 0 bases, the J end by 1 base, with 13 bases between. The length of the CDR3 is 16 residues. The germline V gene encodes CDR1 SGHRS and CDR2 YFSETQ. The CDR3 bases are TGCGCCAGCAGCTTGGCCTATCTGGGGGCGAACACTGAAGCTTTCTTT. Protein sequence: CASSLAYLGANTEAFF.

The V and J genes are TRBV4-1 and TRBJ2-1; 8 bases are shared with TRBD2. The V segment lost 0 bases and the J segment 8 bases; nucleotides outside the gene matches: 9. CDR1 is MGHRA and CDR2 is YSYEKL in the germline V gene. The CDR3 runs 16 residues. CDR3: CASSQEAQRGLYEQFF. CDR3 coding DNA: TGCGCCAGCAGCCAAGAGGCCCAGCGGGGGCTCTATGAGCAGTTCTTC.

Here the CDR3 reads CASSPRDRAPEQYF. The DNA for the CDR3 is TGTGCCAGCTCACCTAGAGACAGGGCCCCCGAGCAGTACTTC. The chain couples TRBV18 to TRBJ2-7; TRBD1 matches at 7 bases. The V gene end was trimmed by 3 bases and the J gene end by 6 bases; junction bases not matched to a gene: 8. Germline-derived CDR1 and CDR2 are KGHSH and LQKENI. This CDR3 has 14 amino acids.

The chain links TRBV5-1 to TRBJ1-5; possible D gene TRBD1, 5 bases. The CDR3 contains 15 residues. The germline V gene encodes CDR1 SGHRS and CDR2 YFSETQ. V lost 4 bases and J 1 base, leaving 12 bases between the germline ends. CDR3 protein: CASSVGTESNQPQHF. The CDR3 bases are TGCGCCAGCAGCGTGGGGACGGAAAGCAATCAGCCCCAGCATTTT.

The J gene is TRBJ1-5, the V gene TRBV6-1, with D unresolved. CDR1 is MNHNS, CDR2 SASEGT, per germline. Between the trimmed V and J ends, which lost 1 base and 4 bases, there was a span of 5 bases. The length of the CDR3 is 13 residues. The CDR3 loop is CASSEGPNQPQHF. The CDR3, as DNA: TGTGCCAGCAGTGAAGGGCCAAATCAGCCCCAGCATTTT.

This chain links TRBV7-8 with TRBJ1-1; D possibly corresponds to TRBD1 (5 bases). With 1 base removed from V and 5 bases from J, the gap between germline ends came to 17 bases. The CDR3 covers 16 residues. CDR1 is SGHVS and CDR2 is FQNEAQ in the germline V gene. CDR3 DNA: TGTGCCAGCAGCTTAGTCCCAGGGTGGACTCCAACTGAAGCTTTCTTT. It translates to CASSLVPGWTPTEAFF.

The chain links TRBV30 to TRBJ1-2, with 8 bases identical to TRBD1. The germline V gene encodes CDR1 GTSNPN and CDR2 SVGIG (reference sequence). The CDR3 is made up of 15 amino acids. V was pared by 0 bases and J by 5 bases, with 8 bases of the junction left unmatched. Here the CDR3 DNA reads TGTGCCTGGAGTGTCCCCGACAGGGGCGGTTATGGCTACACCTTC. It translates to CAWSVPDRGGYGYTF. Full variable domain (missing parts from reference TRBV30 and TRBJ1-2): SQTIHQWPATLVQPVGSPLSLECTVEGTSNPNLYWYRQAAGRGLQLLFYSVGIGQISSEVPQNLSASRPQDRQFILSSKKLLLSDSGFYLCAWSVPDRGGYGYTFGSGTRLTVV.

The chain is built from TRBV6-5 and TRBJ1-4; 9 positions match TRBD1. The V and J ends lost 5 bases and 7 bases, in that order; junction bases with no gene match: 5. The CDR3 runs to 14 residues. CDR1 and CDR2 from the germline V gene are MNHEY and SVGAGI. CDR3 region: CASSRDREGEKLFF. The DNA of the CDR3 is TGTGCCAGCAGTCGGGACAGGGAGGGTGAAAAACTGTTTTTT.

This clone has only a few counts. This chain joins TRBV19 and TRBJ1-1, with no clear D. The length of the CDR3 is 13 residues. From germline, CDR1 is LNHDA and CDR2 SQIVND (reference sequence). The germline V and J ends were trimmed by 5 bases and 1 base, with 8 bases remaining between them. The CDR3 loop reads CASSPPGNTEAFF. DNA for the CDR3: TGTGCCAGTAGTCCCCCCGGGAACACTGAAGCTTTCTTT.

Only one count was recorded for this clone. This chain joins TRBV28 and TRBJ2-1, with TRBD1 matching over 7 bases. With 8 bases clipped from V and 2 bases from J, the junction kept 9 bases outside the gene matches. The CDR3 is 15 amino acids. CDR1 and CDR2 (germline): MDHEN, SYDVKM. The CDR3: CASLPGGWAYNEQFF. Written as DNA, the CDR3 is TGTGCCAGCCTACCAGGGGGTTGGGCCTACAATGAGCAGTTCTTC.

V gene TRBV2 combines with J gene TRBJ1-2, with D possibly matching TRBD1 (6 bases). The germline V gene has CDR1 SNHLY and CDR2 FYNNEI. V lost 7 bases and J 8 bases, leaving 14 bases between the germline ends. This CDR3 is built from 12 residues. CDR3 nucleotides: TGTGCCAGCACCTTTGGGACAACGGGCTACACCTTC. The encoded protein is CASTFGTTGYTF.

The J gene is TRBJ2-5, the V gene TRBV7-7; D is unclear. CDR1 and CDR2 from the germline V gene are SSHAT and FNYEAQ (reference sequence). There are 13 residues in the CDR3. Trimming left V 5 bases short and J 5 bases short, with 12 bases between. Here the CDR3 reads CASSPAPYETQYF. CDR3 DNA: TGTGCCAGCAGCCCCGCCCCCTACGAGACCCAGTACTTC.

This clone occurred a few times. The chain uses TRBV7-9 and TRBJ1-3, with D perhaps TRBD1 (5 bases). Trimming cost V 5 bases and J 0 bases, with 14 bases left between them. Germline V gene data show CDR1 as SEHNR and CDR2 as FQNEAQ (reference sequence). This CDR3 comprises 16 residues. The CDR3 loop reads CASSPAGGTSGNTIYF. The CDR3 DNA is TGTGCCAGCAGCCCCGCGGGTGGGACCTCTGGAAACACCATATATTTT.

In this sample, this clone turned up once. The rearrangement uses TRBV25-1 and TRBJ2-3, with D unresolved. Germline CDR1 reads MGHDK; CDR2 reads SYGVNS. This CDR3 has 12 residues. V was cut by 6 bases and J by 8 bases, with 12 bases left in between. The CDR3 loop is CASRYLFGTQYF. The CDR3 coding sequence is TGTGCCAGCAGGTACCTCTTTGGTACGCAGTATTTT.

The chain recombines TRBV6-5 with TRBJ1-3; D is ambiguous. CDR1 MNHEY and CDR2 SVGAGI come from the germline V gene. Trimming took off 0 bases at V and 0 bases at J, with 6 bases between the two ends. The CDR3 has 15 residues. CDR3 sequence reads: CASSYSSNSGNTIYF. CDR3 DNA sequence: TGTGCCAGCAGTTACTCGAGCAACTCTGGAAACACCATATATTTT.

This clone has just a few counts. V and J are TRBV9 and TRBJ2-3, with 8 bases matching TRBD1. The CDR3 has 14 residues. In germline, CDR1 is SGDLS, CDR2 YYNGEE. V shed 0 bases and J 5 bases; nucleotides not matched to a gene: 2. The CDR3 reads CASSVEGTGDTQYF. The DNA of the CDR3 is TGTGCCAGCAGCGTAGAGGGGACAGGAGATACGCAGTATTTT.

The gene calls are TRBV7-8 and TRBJ2-3; perhaps TRBD2 as D (6 bases). Germline-derived CDR1 and CDR2 are SGHVS and FQNEAQ. V lost 5 bases and J 2 bases, leaving 17 bases between the germline ends. The CDR3 contains 16 residues. The DNA for the CDR3 is TGTGCCAGCAGCCCCCTCCTGGGGGGATCCACAGATACGCAGTATTTT. Residues: CASSPLLGGSTDTQYF. The whole variable domain, filled in from reference TRBV7-8 and TRBJ2-3, reads GAGVSQSPRYKVAKRGQDVALRCDPISGHVSLFWYQQALGQGPEFLTYFQNEAQLDKSGLPSDRFFAERPEGSVSTLKIQRTQQEDSAVYLCASSPLLGGSTDTQYFGPGTRLTVL.

The CDR3 DNA reads as TGCGCCAGCAGCTTGAAGGGGGCGAACAACGAGCAGTACTTC. Encoded protein: CASSLKGANNEQYF. V gene TRBV5-1 combines with J gene TRBJ2-7, with TRBD1 matching over 7 bases. The CDR3 loop spans 14 amino acids. With V trimmed by 1 base and J by 5 bases, 6 bases remained unmatched. Per germline, CDR1 SGHRS and CDR2 YFSETQ.

V gene TRBV19 combines with J gene TRBJ1-4; D not resolved. V lost 1 base to trimming and J lost 0 bases, with 6 bases between them. The germline gives CDR1 LNHDA, CDR2 SQIVND (reference sequence). The CDR3 consists of 15 residues. CDR3 in DNA: TGTGCCAGTAGTATAGCATTGACAACTAATGAAAAACTGTTTTTT. Its protein is CASSIALTTNEKLFF.